These 12 T cell receptor beta chains were sequenced from one sample in a study of blood T cell repertoires in COVID-19. The table came from immunoSEQ multiplex PCR; TCRdb's copy has only in-frame clones and leaves some out. Of hundreds of thousands of clones listed, over 80% are singletons. Sequencing used peripheral blood. The source of these receptors is a woman aged 40-49 years who had recovered from COVID-19.

This clone has just one count. DNA for the CDR3: TGTGCCACCAGTGATTTGGACAGGGACTCTGGCTACACCTTC. Translating it yields CATSDLDRDSGYTF. The chain uses TRBV24-1 and TRBJ1-2; 7 positions match TRBD1. Germline V CDR1 and CDR2: KGHDR, SFDVKD. This CDR3 comprises 14 residues. The V gene end was trimmed by 0 bases and the J gene end by 7 bases; junction bases not matched to a gene: 4.

This clone appeared once. The chain couples TRBV4-2 to TRBJ2-3; D possibly corresponds to TRBD2 (6 bases). This CDR3 region has 14 residues. V was shortened by 3 bases and J by 6 bases, with 13 bases between the two germline ends. Per germline, CDR1 LGHNA and CDR2 YNFKEQ. CDR3 sequence reads: CASSHRRDRDTQYF. The CDR3, as DNA: TGTGCCAGCAGCCATAGGCGGGATCGGGATACGCAGTATTTT.

The chain couples TRBV6-5 to TRBJ1-2, with D maybe TRBD1 (6 bases). The V end was cut by 0 bases, the J end by 5 bases, with 16 bases between. CDR1 and CDR2 from the germline V gene are MNHEY and SVGAGI. The CDR3 runs 16 residues. CDR3 sequence (DNA): TGTGCCAGCAGTTACTCGCAGGGGCCGCCACCTTATGGCTACACCTTC. It specifies CASSYSQGPPPYGYTF.

The sample holds one count of this clone. The CDR3 loop is CASSGDRGDFVGYGYTF. The DNA for the CDR3 is TGTGCCAGCAGCGGGGACAGGGGGGACTTTGTAGGCTATGGCTACACCTTC. The chain carries TRBV21-1 and TRBJ1-2; the table's D call TRBD1 went unverified against the DNA. TRBV21-1 is given as a pseudogene. CDR3 length: 17 residues.

The chain is built from TRBV7-2 and TRBJ2-7; TRBD2 matches 7 bases. This CDR3 is built from 17 residues. V lost 0 bases, J lost 1 base, and 9 bases stayed unmatched. From germline, CDR1 is SGHTA and CDR2 FQGNSA. CDR3 nucleotides: TGTGCCAGCAGCTTAGCCGGGGGGTCCGGGTTTTCCTACGAGCAGTACTTC. The encoded protein is CASSLAGGSGFSYEQYF.

The chain recombines TRBV6-5 with TRBJ1-1; TRBD1 might be the D (5 bases). The CDR3 totals 12 residues. V lost 0 bases and J 11 bases, leaving 10 bases between the germline ends. CDR1 MNHEY and CDR2 SVGAGI come from the germline V gene. The CDR3 reads CASSYSGVEAFF. CDR3 coding DNA: TGTGCCAGCAGTTACTCAGGGGTAGAGGCTTTCTTT.

The chain recombines TRBV29-1 with TRBJ1-6; no firm D call. The CDR3 has 13 residues. Germline CDR1 reads SQVTM; CDR2 reads ANQGSEA. Trimming cost V 5 bases and J 7 bases, with 12 bases left between them. CDR3 residues: CSVRTTTNSPLHF. CDR3 in DNA: TGCAGCGTTCGAACTACGACCAATTCACCCCTCCACTTT. Together with reference TRBV29-1 and TRBJ1-6, the CDR3 gives the full variable domain: SAVISQKPSRDICQRGTSLTIQCQVDSQVTMMFWYRQQPGQSLTLIATANQGSEATYESGFVIDKFPISRPNLTFSTLTVSNMSPEDSSIYLCSVRTTTNSPLHFGNGTRLTVT.

This clone has a single count. V is TRBV5-1 and J is TRBJ2-1; tentative D call: TRBD1 (5 bases). Deletions cut 0 bases from V and 5 bases from J, with 12 bases between. The CDR3 has 15 amino acids. Germline-derived CDR1 and CDR2 are SGHRS and YFSETQ. As DNA, the CDR3 is TGCGCCAGCAGCTTGGCCCCAGGGTCAAACAATGAGCAGTTCTTC. Residues: CASSLAPGSNNEQFF.

The chain uses TRBV9 and TRBJ2-2; 9 bases align to TRBD1. This CDR3 has 17 amino acids. CDR1 is SGDLS and CDR2 is YYNGEE in the germline V gene. V was clipped by 4 bases and J by 5 bases; unmatched bases: 12. The CDR3 spells CASSPRGGTGQTGELFF. The CDR3 DNA is TGTGCCAGCAGCCCGCGCGGAGGGACAGGGCAAACCGGGGAGCTGTTTTTT.

The chain carries TRBV5-1 and TRBJ2-3, with 8 bases lining up with TRBD2. The V segment lost 4 bases and the J segment 3 bases; nucleotides outside the gene matches: 10. The CDR3 spans 16 residues. In germline, CDR1 is SGHRS, CDR2 YFSETQ. CDR3 residues: CASSPPGGGKTDTQYF. The CDR3 DNA is TGCGCCAGCAGCCCCCCGGGCGGGGGGAAAACAGATACGCAGTATTTT.

The gene calls are TRBV6-5 and TRBJ1-3, with D tentatively TRBD1 (6 bases). The CDR3 length is 15 residues. Germline loops: CDR1 MNHEY, CDR2 SVGAGI. The V end lost 7 bases, the J end lost 4 bases, and 17 bases lay between the germline ends. The CDR3 reads CASIQGRIGGNTIYF. The CDR3 DNA reads TGTGCCAGCATACAGGGAAGGATTGGCGGAAACACCATATATTTT.

Points on this clone: This specimen includes other DNA sequences encoding the same CDR3. J is TRBJ1-1 and V is TRBV5-1, with D perhaps matching TRBD1 (5 bases). Between the trimmed V and J ends, which lost 2 bases and 1 base, there was a span of 6 bases. The CDR3 is 13 amino acids. The germline V gene has CDR1 SGHRS and CDR2 YFSETQ. Written as DNA, the CDR3 is TGCGCCAGCAGCTTCGGGGGGAACACTGAAGCTTTCTTT. Its translation is CASSFGGNTEAFF. Drawing the rest from reference TRBV5-1 and TRBJ1-1, the complete variable domain is KAGVTQTPRYLIKTRGQQVTLSCSPISGHRSVSWYQQTPGQGLQFLFEYFSETQRNKGNFPGRFSGRQFSNSRSEMNVSTLELGDSALYLCASSFGGNTEAFFGQGTRLTVV.